This TCR beta chain was sequenced for a study of cytotoxic CD8 clonotypes in ibrutinib-treated CLL. Turning to the study itself: In all, about a dozen patients were relapsed/refractory, 15 were treatment-naive and 17 to 18 were IGHV unmutated. Study-wide points: Clonality was higher at baseline than in age-matched healthy donors and tracked circulating CD8+ T-cell counts. The public clonotypes identified were infrequent and showed contraction or stability on treatment.

With respect to this clone: Its antigen remains unidentified.

Assay: immunoSEQ multiplex PCR; the TCRdb copy retains only in-frame clones and omits some. The data hold some 200,000 clones, with around 70% observed a single time. Here the sequenced sample was PBMCs, taken after 24 months of ibrutinib treatment. This receptor was obtained from a human donor with chronic lymphocytic leukemia.

DNA for the CDR3: TGTGCCAGGAAGGGAGGACCATATGGCTACACCTTC. Translating it yields CARKGGPYGYTF. The genes are TRBV2 and TRBJ1-2; no clear D. The V and J ends lost 9 bases and 5 bases respectively, with 13 bases between them. Germline CDR1 is SNHLY and CDR2 is FYNNEI. The CDR3 is 12 amino acids.